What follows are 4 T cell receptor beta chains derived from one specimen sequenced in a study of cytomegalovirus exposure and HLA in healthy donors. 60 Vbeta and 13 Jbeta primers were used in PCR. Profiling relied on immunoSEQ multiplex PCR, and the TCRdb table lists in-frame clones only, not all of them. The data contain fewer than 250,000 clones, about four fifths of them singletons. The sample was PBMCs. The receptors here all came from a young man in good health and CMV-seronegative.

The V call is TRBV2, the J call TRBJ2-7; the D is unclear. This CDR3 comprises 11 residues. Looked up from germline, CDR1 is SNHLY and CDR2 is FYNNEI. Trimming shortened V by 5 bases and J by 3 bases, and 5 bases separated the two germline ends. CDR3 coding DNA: TGTGCCAGCAGTTATAACTACGAGCAGTACTTC. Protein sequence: CASSYNYEQYF.

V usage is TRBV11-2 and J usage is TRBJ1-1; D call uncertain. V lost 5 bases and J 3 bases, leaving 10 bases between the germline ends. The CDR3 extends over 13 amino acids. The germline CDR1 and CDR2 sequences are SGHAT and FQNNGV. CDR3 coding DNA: TGTGCCAGCAGCCTCCGGTTGGACACTGAAGCTTTCTTT. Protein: CASSLRLDTEAFF.

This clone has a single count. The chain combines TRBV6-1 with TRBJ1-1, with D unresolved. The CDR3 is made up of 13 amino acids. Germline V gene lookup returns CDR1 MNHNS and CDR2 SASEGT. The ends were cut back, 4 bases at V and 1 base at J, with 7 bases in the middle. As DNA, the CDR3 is TGTGCCAGCAGTGCCGTCCGGAACACTGAAGCTTTCTTT. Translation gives CASSAVRNTEAFF.

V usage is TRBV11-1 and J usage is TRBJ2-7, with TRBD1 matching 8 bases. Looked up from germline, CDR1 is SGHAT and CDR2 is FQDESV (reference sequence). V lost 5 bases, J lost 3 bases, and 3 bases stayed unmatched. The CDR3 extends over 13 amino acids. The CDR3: CASSPGGIYEQYF. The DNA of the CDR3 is TGTGCCAGCAGCCCAGGGGGCATCTACGAGCAGTACTTC. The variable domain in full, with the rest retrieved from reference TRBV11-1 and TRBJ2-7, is EAEVAQSPRYKITEKSQAVAFWCDPISGHATLYWYRQILGQGPELLVQFQDESVVDDSQLPKDRFSAERLKGVDSTLKIQPAELGDSAMYLCASSPGGIYEQYFGPGTRLTVT.